The entry below describes one T cell receptor beta chain. This record belongs to a study of control samples from healthy donors and cancer patients. V lost 5 bases and J lost 3, with 11 bases in between. From germline, CDR1 is SGHAT and CDR2 FQNNGV. This CDR3 has 13 residues. Generated by immunoSEQ multiplex PCR, the TCRdb table keeps only in-frame clones and is missing some. The sample contains 110,000 to 150,000 clones, 80% to 95% of which appear only once. Sequenced: blood. The receptor's source is a man aged 25-45 years in good health. The chain is built from TRBV11-2 and TRBJ2-7, with D possibly being TRBD2 (6 bases). In DNA, the CDR3 is TGTGCCAGCAGCCTGCCCGGGAGCTACGAGCAGTACTTC. This codes for CASSLPGSYEQYF.